Each of the 25 T cell receptor beta chains below was sequenced from the same sample in a study of human T cells and chemical hapten exposure. Time point reported: patch test 1, 2 weeks after DPC sensitization. Regarding treatment: therapeutic diphenylcyclopropenone sensitization with weekly scalp DPC. TCRdb ran MiXCR on the RACE reads and lists one entry per CDR3 protein. This repertoire shows about 71,000 distinct CDR3 sequences, about 9.1% found once; its top ten account for approximately 3%. The sample was whole blood, taken in connection with sensitization to the hapten diphenylcyclopropenone (DPC). The source is a woman between 35 and 50 years old with alopecia areata. Some clones in this sample may be carry-over from other donors' samples.

This clonotype was detected ten times or more. The chain couples TRBV6-6 to TRBJ1-4; no definite D call. Germline-derived CDR1 and CDR2 are MNHNY and SVGAGI (reference sequence). This CDR3 comprises 15 residues. The V gene lost 9 bases and the J gene lost 2 bases, with 16 bases spanning the gap. In DNA form, the CDR3 reads TGTGCCAGTAGGTCCGGCGGGCCCACTAATGAAAAACTGTTTTTT. This translates into CASRSGGPTNEKLFF.

This clonotype has at least ten counts. This rearrangement joins TRBV6-5 to TRBJ1-1, with unresolved D. V lost 6 bases and J 1 base, leaving 12 bases between the germline ends. The length of the CDR3 is 14 residues. The germline CDR1 and CDR2 sequences are MNHEY and SVGAGI. CDR3 DNA: TGTGCCAGCAGGACGGACGTATGGAACACTGAAGCTTTCTTT. Protein product: CASRTDVWNTEAFF.

This clonotype was seen a few times. This rearrangement joins TRBV29-1 to TRBJ1-1; 8 nucleotides match TRBD1. The V and J ends lost 6 bases and 5 bases, in that order; junction bases with no gene match: 2. The germline CDR1 and CDR2 sequences are SQVTM and ANQGSEA. This CDR3 region has 11 residues. The chain's CDR3 is CSVRTGTEAFF. The CDR3 region has the DNA TGCAGCGTCCGGACAGGGACTGAAGCTTTCTTT.

This clonotype was seen ten or more times. This chain connects TRBV19 to TRBJ1-2; the match to TRBD1 covers 7 bases. Trimming at V came to 7 bases and at J to 4 bases, leaving 6 bases not matched to a gene. CDR3 length: 13 amino acids. CDR1 is LNHDA, CDR2 SQIVND, per germline (reference sequence). The CDR3 is CASTPGGIYGYTF. The CDR3 nucleotides read TGTGCCAGTACCCCAGGGGGGATCTATGGCTACACCTTC.

This clonotype was observed many times. The chain couples TRBV18 to TRBJ1-3; no reliable D call. Trimming pared 4 bases from V and 8 bases from J, leaving 3 bases between. The CDR3 has 10 amino acids. Germline V gene data show CDR1 as KGHSH and CDR2 as LQKENI. This CDR3 reads CASSQDTIYF. In nucleotides, the CDR3 is TGTGCCAGCTCACAAGACACCATATATTTT. The variable domain in full, with the rest retrieved from reference TRBV18 and TRBJ1-3, is NAGVMQNPRHLVRRRGQEARLRCSPMKGHSHVYWYRQLPEEGLKFMVYLQKENIIDESGMPKERFSAEFPKEGPSILRIQQVVRGDSAAYFCASSQDTIYFGEGSWLTVV.

The chain has TRBV29-1 and TRBJ2-3; 7 bases match TRBD1. The junction had 5 bases not matched to a gene; V was cut back by 4 bases and J by 4 bases. The CDR3 has 13 amino acids. The germline CDR1 and CDR2 sequences are SQVTM and ANQGSEA. The CDR3 nucleotides read TGCAGCGTTGCTCCTACAGGGGCAGATACGCAGTATTTT. Amino acids: CSVAPTGADTQYF.

This clonotype was observed at least ten times. CDR3 coding DNA: TGTGCCAGTAGTCCGGGACTAGCGGGGGTAGATACGCAGTATTTT. The encoded protein is CASSPGLAGVDTQYF. The chain links TRBV19 to TRBJ2-3; 14 nucleotides line up with TRBD2. Germline CDR1 reads LNHDA; CDR2 reads SQIVND (reference sequence). This CDR3 is 15 amino acids long. J was trimmed by 5 bases and V by 5 bases; bases with no gene match: 3.

This clonotype was counted at least ten times. The chain joins TRBV6-2 or TRBV6-3 to TRBJ2-1, with D possibly TRBD2 on 5 matching bases. Germline assignment: CDR1 MNHEY and CDR2 SVGEGT. V was pared by 10 bases and J by 4 bases, with 20 bases between. The CDR3 runs to 15 residues. The CDR3 protein is CATKGAMLGYNEQFF. DNA for the CDR3: TGTGCCACCAAGGGAGCCATGCTGGGGTACAATGAGCAGTTCTTC.

This clonotype occurred many times. The gene calls are TRBV7-2 and TRBJ2-3; 9 positions match TRBD2. This CDR3 region has 15 residues. With V trimmed by 5 bases and J by 0 bases, 3 bases remained unmatched. The germline CDR1 and CDR2 sequences are SGHTA and FQGNSA. This chain's CDR3 is CASSQRGASTDTQYF. The CDR3 nucleotides are TGTGCCAGCAGCCAGCGGGGGGCTAGCACAGATACGCAGTATTTT.

This clonotype was found a few times. The gene calls are TRBV2 and TRBJ2-3; perhaps D is TRBD1 or TRBD2 (6 bases each). Germline V gene data show CDR1 as SNHLY and CDR2 as FYNNEI. The V gene lost 9 bases and the J gene lost 4 bases, with 17 bases spanning the gap. The CDR3 is made up of 14 amino acids. CDR3 coding DNA: TGTGCCAGTATAGAATTGAGGGGGGCAGATACGCAGTATTTT. This translates into CASIELRGADTQYF.

This clonotype appeared many times. This chain joins TRBV27 and TRBJ2-1, with D possibly being TRBD2 (6 bases). The ends were cut back, 0 bases at V and 12 bases at J, with 12 bases in the middle. Germline loops: CDR1 MNHEY, CDR2 SMNVEV (reference sequence). The CDR3 extends over 13 amino acids. DNA for the CDR3: TGTGCCAGCAGTTTATCGGAGGGGAGCGCGCAGTTCTTC. Translated: CASSLSEGSAQFF.

This clonotype was observed many times. The chain combines TRBV30 with TRBJ1-1; 7 bases are shared with TRBD1. The CDR3 totals 14 residues. The junction had 6 bases not matched to a gene; V was cut back by 5 bases and J by 0 bases. Germline V gene data show CDR1 as GTSNPN and CDR2 as SVGIG (reference sequence). This CDR3 reads CAWGTANLNTEAFF. The DNA for the CDR3 is TGTGCCTGGGGGACAGCTAACTTGAACACTGAAGCTTTCTTT.

In this sample, this clonotype turned up a few times. V gene TRBV10-1 combines with J gene TRBJ2-1, with 7 bases identical to TRBD2. The germline V gene has CDR1 WNHNN and CDR2 SYGVQD (reference sequence). V gave up 5 bases and J gave up 9 bases; unmatched junction bases: 4. This CDR3 has 12 residues. CDR3 protein: CASSPAGSEQFF. The CDR3 DNA reads TGCGCCAGCAGTCCAGCGGGGAGTGAGCAGTTCTTC.

This clonotype was counted once. A single base separates this from a much larger clone, so it may be a read error. The rearrangement uses TRBV9 and TRBJ1-4; TRBD1 might be the D (5 bases). The V and J ends lost 0 bases and 6 bases respectively, with 12 bases between them. CDR3 length equals 15 residues. Germline CDR1 is SGDLS and CDR2 is YYNGEE. This CDR3 reads CASSVGIGAYEKLFF. CDR3 DNA: TGTGCCAGCAGCGTAGGGATAGGGGCCTATGAAAAACTGTTTTTT.

This clonotype was counted many times. The V and J genes are TRBV13 and TRBJ1-4, with D maybe TRBD1 (5 bases). From germline, CDR1 is PRHDT and CDR2 FYEKMQ (reference sequence). Deletions cut 0 bases from V and 7 bases from J, with 6 bases between. The length of the CDR3 is 13 residues. This CDR3 reads CASSLGRGEKLFF. CDR3 sequence (DNA): TGTGCCAGCAGCTTAGGAAGGGGTGAAAAACTGTTTTTT.

In the case of this clonotype: This may stem from a read error, because a much larger clone lies one nucleotide away. The rearrangement links TRBV12-3 or TRBV12-4 to TRBJ2-7; D is ambiguous. This CDR3 is 12 amino acids long. V shed 3 bases and J shed 5 bases, with 8 bases lying between them. CDR3: CASSFGSDEQYF. CDR3 in DNA: TGTGCCAGCAGTTTCGGCAGTGACGAGCAGTACTTC.

This clonotype was seen a handful of times. This rearrangement joins TRBV5-5 to TRBJ2-3; no definite D call. Germline-derived CDR1 and CDR2 are SGHKS and YYEKEE (reference sequence). Trimming left V 1 base short and J 1 base short, with 10 bases between. The CDR3 is 15 amino acids. The CDR3 protein is CASSLMVGGTDTQYF. The CDR3 region has the DNA TGTGCCAGCAGCTTGATGGTTGGGGGCACAGATACGCAGTATTTT.

V gene TRBV20-1 combines with J gene TRBJ2-3; D perhaps matches TRBD2 (5 bases). With 0 bases removed from V and 0 bases from J, the gap between germline ends came to 10 bases. The CDR3 runs 15 residues. Germline loops: CDR1 DFQATT, CDR2 SNEGSKA (reference sequence). This CDR3 reads CSARDWERSTDTQYF. DNA for the CDR3: TGCAGTGCTAGAGATTGGGAGCGGAGCACAGATACGCAGTATTTT.

This clonotype has ten or more counts. This sequence joins TRBV30 and TRBJ1-5; D gene ambiguous. V gave up 7 bases and J gave up 3 bases, with 13 bases separating them. The CDR3 has 13 amino acids. CDR1 is GTSNPN, CDR2 SVGIG, per germline (reference sequence). The CDR3 DNA follows: TGTGCCTTGGGCGTCGGGTTCAATCAGCCCCAGCATTTT. It translates to CALGVGFNQPQHF.

This clonotype appeared a few times. The chain carries TRBV4-2 and TRBJ2-2, with D possibly matching TRBD2 (5 bases). This CDR3 region has 17 residues. Trimming took off 0 bases at V and 1 base at J, with 12 bases between the two ends. CDR1 is LGHNA, CDR2 YNFKEQ, per germline. The DNA for the CDR3 is TGTGCCAGCAGCCAAGACGATGGACTGAAGAACACCGGGGAGCTGTTTTTT. It is translated as CASSQDDGLKNTGELFF.

The rearrangement uses TRBV5-1 and TRBJ1-2, with TRBD1 matching over 12 bases. V shed 4 bases, J shed 4 bases, and the junction held 5 bases outside the gene matches. CDR1 SGHRS and CDR2 YFSETQ come from the germline V gene. This CDR3 is built from 15 residues. DNA for the CDR3: TGCGCCAGCAGCCCGGGACAGGGGGCAAGCTATGGCTACACCTTC. It translates to CASSPGQGASYGYTF.

This rearrangement joins TRBV5-1 to TRBJ2-3, with D hard to call. The V gene's germline CDR1 is SGHRS and CDR2 YFSETQ. V lost 4 bases to trimming and J lost 3 bases, with 9 bases between them. CDR3 length: 13 residues. CDR3 region: CASSTGSTDTQYF. In DNA form, the CDR3 reads TGCGCCAGCAGCACCGGGTCAACAGATACGCAGTATTTT.

This clonotype was seen at least ten times. The chain links TRBV18 to TRBJ2-1; D perhaps matches TRBD1 (5 bases). The CDR3 is made up of 15 amino acids. V lost 0 bases and J 6 bases, leaving 12 bases between the germline ends. The germline V gene has CDR1 KGHSH and CDR2 LQKENI. For the CDR3, the DNA is TGTGCCAGCTCACCACCGGCAGGCAGGGCCAATGAGCAGTTCTTC. This sequence encodes CASSPPAGRANEQFF.

The sample holds many counts of this clonotype. This chain's CDR3 is CASSQDVVGTSGYNEQFF. CDR3 nucleotide sequence: TGCGCCAGCAGCCAAGATGTGGTAGGAACTAGCGGTTACAATGAGCAGTTCTTC. The rearrangement uses TRBV4-1 and TRBJ2-1; 8 bases fit TRBD2. The V and J ends lost 0 bases and 4 bases, in that order; junction bases with no gene match: 11. The CDR3 has 18 amino acids. Germline CDR1 MGHRA, CDR2 YSYEKL.

This clonotype was observed a handful of times. The chain is built from TRBV6-2 or TRBV6-3 and TRBJ1-1; D is unclear. The CDR3 loop spans 14 amino acids. The germline gives CDR1 MNHEY, CDR2 SVGEGT. V lost 6 bases and J lost 0, with 11 bases in between. The CDR3 region has the DNA TGTGCCAGCAGGGTCTTCTTCATGAACACTGAAGCTTTCTTT. Translating gives CASRVFFMNTEAFF.